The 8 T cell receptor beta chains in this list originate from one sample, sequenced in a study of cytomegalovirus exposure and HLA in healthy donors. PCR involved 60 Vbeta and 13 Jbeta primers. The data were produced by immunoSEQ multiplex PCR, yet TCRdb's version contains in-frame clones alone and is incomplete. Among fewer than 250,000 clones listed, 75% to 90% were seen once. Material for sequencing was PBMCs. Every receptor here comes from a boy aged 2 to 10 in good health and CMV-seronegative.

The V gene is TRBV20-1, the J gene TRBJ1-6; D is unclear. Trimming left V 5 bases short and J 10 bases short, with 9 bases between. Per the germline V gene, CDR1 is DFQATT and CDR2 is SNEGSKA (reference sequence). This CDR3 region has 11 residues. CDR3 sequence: CSAGLGSPLHF. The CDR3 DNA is TGCAGTGCTGGACTCGGATCACCCCTCCACTTT.

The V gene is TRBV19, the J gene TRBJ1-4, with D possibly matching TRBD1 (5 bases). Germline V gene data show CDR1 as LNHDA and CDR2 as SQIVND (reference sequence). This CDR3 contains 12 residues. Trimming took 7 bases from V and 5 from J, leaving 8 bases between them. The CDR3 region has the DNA TGTGCCAGTACCAGGACAAATGAAAAACTGTTTTTT. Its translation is CASTRTNEKLFF.

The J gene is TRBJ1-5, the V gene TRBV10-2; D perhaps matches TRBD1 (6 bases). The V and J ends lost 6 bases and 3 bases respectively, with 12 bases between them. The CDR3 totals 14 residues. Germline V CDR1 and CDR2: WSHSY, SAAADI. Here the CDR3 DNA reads TGCGCCAGCAGCCTACAGGGACCCAATCAGCCCCAGCATTTT. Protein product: CASSLQGPNQPQHF.

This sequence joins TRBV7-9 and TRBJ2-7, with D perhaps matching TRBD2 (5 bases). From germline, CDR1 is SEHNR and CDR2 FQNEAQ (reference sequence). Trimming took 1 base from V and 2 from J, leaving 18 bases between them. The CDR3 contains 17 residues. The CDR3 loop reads CASSLVASGGIAYEQYF. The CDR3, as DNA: TGTGCCAGCAGCTTAGTGGCCTCAGGAGGAATTGCCTACGAGCAGTACTTC.

CDR3 sequence reads: CASSSGLDTEAFF. CDR3 in DNA: TGTGCCAGCAGCTCAGGGTTGGACACTGAAGCTTTCTTT. The chain links TRBV6-1 to TRBJ1-1; weak D call: TRBD1 (5 bases). Trimming took 6 bases from V and 3 from J, leaving 11 bases between them. Germline V gene sequence: CDR1 MNHNS, CDR2 SASEGT. CDR3 length equals 13 residues.

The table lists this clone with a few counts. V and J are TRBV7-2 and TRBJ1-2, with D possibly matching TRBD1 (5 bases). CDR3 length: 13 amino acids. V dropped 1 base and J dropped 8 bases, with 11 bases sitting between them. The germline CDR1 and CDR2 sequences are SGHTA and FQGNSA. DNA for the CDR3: TGTGCCAGCAGCTTAGGCAGGGCGGACGGCTACACCTTC. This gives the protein CASSLGRADGYTF.

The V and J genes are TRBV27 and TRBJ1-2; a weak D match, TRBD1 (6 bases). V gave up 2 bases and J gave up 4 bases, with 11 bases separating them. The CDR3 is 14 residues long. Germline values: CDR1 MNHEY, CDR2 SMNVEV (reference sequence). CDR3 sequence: CASSLTGLGYGYTF. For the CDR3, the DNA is TGTGCCAGCAGTTTAACAGGGCTGGGCTATGGCTACACCTTC.

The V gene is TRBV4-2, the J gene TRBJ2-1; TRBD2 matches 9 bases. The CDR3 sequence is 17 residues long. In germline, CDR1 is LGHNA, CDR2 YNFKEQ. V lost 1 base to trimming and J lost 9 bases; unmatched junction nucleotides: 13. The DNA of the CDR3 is TGTGCCAGCAGCCAAGTTCTTGCGGGGGGGCCTGATAGTGAGCAGTTCTTC. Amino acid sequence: CASSQVLAGGPDSEQFF.